Below are 31 T cell receptor beta chains sequenced from a single sample in a study of blood T cell repertoires in COVID-19. The method was immunoSEQ multiplex PCR; TCRdb's version includes in-frame clones alone and lacks a portion of them. The table records approximately 260,000 clones, under 90% of them present only once. Input material: PBMCs or T cells enriched from blood (not recorded which). Source of these receptors: an older woman who had recovered from COVID-19.

The chain joins TRBV2 to TRBJ1-1, with TRBD1 matching 8 bases. V was pared by 7 bases and J by 1 base, with 5 bases of the junction left unmatched. Germline V lookup: CDR1 SNHLY, CDR2 FYNNEI. The CDR3 covers 14 residues. The CDR3: CASNGQGTNTEAFF. CDR3 DNA sequence: TGTGCCAGCAACGGACAGGGTACGAACACTGAAGCTTTCTTT. Variable domain in full (rest from reference TRBV2 and TRBJ1-1): EPEVTQTPSHQVTQMGQEVILRCVPISNHLYFYWYRQILGQKVEFLVSFYNNEISEKSEIFDDQFSVERPDGSNFTLKIRSTKLEDSAMYFCASNGQGTNTEAFFGQGTRLTVV.

V and J are TRBV9 and TRBJ2-3; D unresolved. In germline, CDR1 is SGDLS, CDR2 YYNGEE. Trimming removed 3 bases at V and 2 bases at J, with 10 bases between. The CDR3 spans 14 residues. CDR3 in amino acids: CASSGLGFTDTQYF. The DNA of the CDR3 is TGTGCCAGCAGCGGTCTAGGATTCACAGATACGCAGTATTTT.

The chain recombines TRBV7-9 with TRBJ1-4, with unresolved D. The CDR3 is 13 residues long. Trimming shortened V by 6 bases and J by 2 bases, and 7 bases separated the two germline ends. Germline assignment: CDR1 SEHNR and CDR2 FQNEAQ (reference sequence). The CDR3 DNA reads as TGTGCCAGCAGTATGTTCACTAATGAAAAACTGTTTTTT. Amino acid sequence: CASSMFTNEKLFF. Combining the CDR3 with reference TRBV7-9 and TRBJ1-4 gives the whole variable domain DTGVSQNPRHKITKRGQNVTFRCDPISEHNRLYWYRQTLGQGPEFLTYFQNEAQLEKSRLLSDRFSAERPKGSFSTLEIQRTEQGDSAMYLCASSMFTNEKLFFGSGTQLSVL.

This chain joins TRBV7-8 and TRBJ1-5, with 9 bases matching TRBD1. This CDR3 spans 14 amino acids. The V gene's germline CDR1 is SGHVS and CDR2 FQNEAQ. The trim removed 5 bases at V and 6 bases at J, leaving 5 bases unmatched. CDR3 sequence reads: CASSLDRGSQPQHF. The CDR3 nucleotides read TGTGCCAGCAGCCTGGACAGGGGAAGTCAGCCCCAGCATTTT.

The V gene is TRBV5-1, the J gene TRBJ1-5; 10 bases align to TRBD1. After removal of 4 bases from V and 4 bases from J, the junction contained 2 bases not matched to a gene. The germline CDR1 and CDR2 sequences are SGHRS and YFSETQ. The CDR3 totals 14 residues. As DNA, the CDR3 is TGCGCCAGCAGCCCGGACAGGGGGAATCAGCCCCAGCATTTT. Its protein is CASSPDRGNQPQHF.

This clone was counted only a few times. The chain employs TRBV29-1 and TRBJ1-1, with a tentative D call TRBD1 (5 bases). Germline CDR1 reads SQVTM; CDR2 reads ANQGSEA. Trimming took off 0 bases at V and 10 bases at J, with 9 bases between the two ends. This CDR3 has 11 amino acids. The CDR3 reads CSVEDLGGAFF. The CDR3 DNA is TGCAGCGTTGAAGATCTGGGGGGAGCTTTCTTT.

The chain links TRBV27 to TRBJ2-2, with D hard to call. The CDR3 length is 15 residues. The V and J ends lost 2 bases and 4 bases respectively, with 11 bases between them. Looked up from germline, CDR1 is MNHEY and CDR2 is SMNVEV (reference sequence). The CDR3: CASSLGAARTGELFF. Written as DNA, the CDR3 is TGTGCCAGCAGTTTAGGCGCGGCACGCACCGGGGAGCTGTTTTTT.

V is TRBV7-9 and J is TRBJ2-3; 8 bases map to TRBD1. This CDR3 comprises 17 residues. J lost 3 bases, V lost 5 bases, and 13 bases had no gene match. Germline assignment: CDR1 SEHNR and CDR2 FQNEAQ (reference sequence). CDR3 residues: CASSPAKTGVGTDTQYF. DNA for the CDR3: TGTGCCAGCAGCCCTGCAAAGACAGGGGTTGGGACAGATACGCAGTATTTT.

The chain recombines TRBV19 with TRBJ2-7; 13 bases match TRBD2. The V segment lost 5 bases and the J segment 2 bases; nucleotides outside the gene matches: 6. The CDR3 is made up of 16 amino acids. Looked up from germline, CDR1 is LNHDA and CDR2 is SQIVND (reference sequence). In nucleotides, the CDR3 is TGTGCCAGTAGTCCGAACGGACTAGCGGGGGCCTACGAGCAGTACTTC. Translated, it gives CASSPNGLAGAYEQYF.

The CDR3 sequence is CASSPGTGLSGKFF. DNA of the CDR3: TGTGCCAGCAGCCCCGGGACAGGGCTTAGCGGGAAGTTCTTC. The chain carries TRBV9 and TRBJ2-1; perhaps TRBD1 as D (9 bases). Germline V gene lookup returns CDR1 SGDLS and CDR2 YYNGEE. The CDR3 totals 14 residues. V gave up 4 bases and J gave up 14 bases, with 22 bases separating them.

The chain links TRBV5-5 to TRBJ1-2; 7 nucleotides match TRBD1. V trimming: 1 base; J trimming: 3 bases; junction bases outside the gene matches: 6. CDR1 and CDR2 from the germline V gene are SGHKS and YYEKEE (reference sequence). CDR3 size: 15 residues. CDR3: CASSLIQGIDYGYTF. CDR3 coding DNA: TGTGCCAGCAGCTTGATACAGGGGATCGACTATGGCTACACCTTC.

The rearrangement links TRBV7-9 to TRBJ2-3; TRBD2 might be the D (6 bases). CDR1 and CDR2 (germline): SEHNR, FQNEAQ (reference sequence). CDR3 length: 14 amino acids. V lost 2 bases and J 4 bases, leaving 10 bases between the germline ends. DNA for the CDR3: TGTGCCAGCAGCTTATCGGGGGATCCAGATACGCAGTATTTT. It encodes CASSLSGDPDTQYF.

V usage is TRBV28 and J usage is TRBJ1-4, with D possibly TRBD1 on 6 matching bases. V dropped 6 bases and J dropped 8 bases, with 16 bases sitting between them. This CDR3 is 14 amino acids long. The germline CDR1 and CDR2 sequences are MDHEN and SYDVKM. The CDR3 region has the DNA TGTGCCAGCAGCATAAACAGGGTCGGGGAAAAACTGTTTTTT. Amino acid sequence: CASSINRVGEKLFF.

The chain carries TRBV5-1 and TRBJ1-3; a weak D match, TRBD1 (6 bases). From germline, CDR1 is SGHRS and CDR2 YFSETQ. Trimming pared 4 bases from V and 3 bases from J, leaving 8 bases between. CDR3 length: 13 residues. CDR3 loop: CASSGDIGNTIYF. The CDR3 region has the DNA TGCGCCAGCAGCGGGGACATTGGAAACACCATATATTTT.

V gene TRBV7-8 combines with J gene TRBJ2-7, with 10 bases that match TRBD1. The CDR3 consists of 15 residues. Germline V gene sequence: CDR1 SGHVS, CDR2 FQNEAQ. V dropped 1 base and J dropped 2; count of bases not matched to a gene: 2. CDR3 amino acids: CASSLGTGGPYEQYF. The DNA for the CDR3 is TGTGCCAGCAGCTTAGGGACAGGGGGACCCTACGAGCAGTACTTC.

The genes are TRBV18 and TRBJ1-5, with D possibly matching TRBD1 (5 bases). The CDR3 consists of 13 residues. The V and J ends lost 4 bases and 11 bases respectively, with 15 bases between them. CDR1 and CDR2 (germline): KGHSH, LQKENI. The CDR3 protein is CASSQAPGRAQHF. CDR3 DNA sequence: TGTGCCAGCTCACAGGCCCCAGGGAGGGCCCAGCATTTT.

The rearrangement links TRBV19 to TRBJ2-7, with 9 bases that match TRBD2. After removal of 7 bases from V and 6 bases from J, the junction contained 7 bases not matched to a gene. The CDR3 has 13 residues. Germline loops: CDR1 LNHDA, CDR2 SQIVND (reference sequence). The CDR3 region is CASNAGGLSEQYF. The DNA of the CDR3 is TGTGCCAGTAACGCGGGAGGGTTGAGCGAGCAGTACTTC.

This clone was seen only a few times. The chain couples TRBV5-6 to TRBJ1-3; D not resolved. This CDR3 is 15 amino acids long. CDR1 and CDR2 (germline): SGHDT, YYEEEE. Between the trimmed V and J ends, which lost 4 bases and 6 bases, there was a span of 17 bases. The CDR3 is CASSRRFGEENTIYF. DNA for the CDR3: TGTGCCAGCAGCCGTCGTTTTGGGGAGGAAAACACCATATATTTT.

The chain uses TRBV29-1 and TRBJ2-6; D might be TRBD2 (6 bases). Between the trimmed V and J ends, which lost 4 bases and 0 bases, there was a span of 19 bases. The CDR3 is made up of 18 amino acids. The germline gives CDR1 SQVTM, CDR2 ANQGSEA. CDR3 sequence (DNA): TGCAGCGTTGTCTTCGGGAGCGTGGGCTCCTCTGGGGCCAACGTCCTGACTTTC. Translated: CSVVFGSVGSSGANVLTF.

This rearrangement joins TRBV5-1 to TRBJ1-1, with D perhaps TRBD1 (6 bases). The germline V and J ends were trimmed by 0 bases and 4 bases, with 10 bases remaining between them. This CDR3 spans 14 amino acids. Germline-derived CDR1 and CDR2 are SGHRS and YFSETQ. The CDR3 protein is CASSLERGGTEAFF. CDR3 sequence (DNA): TGCGCCAGCAGCTTGGAGAGGGGGGGCACTGAAGCTTTCTTT.

The CDR3: CASSYSKRNTIYF. The CDR3 DNA sequence: TGTGCCAGCAGTTACTCGAAGAGGAACACCATATATTTT. The chain joins TRBV6-5 to TRBJ1-3, with D uncertain. CDR3 length equals 13 residues. The germline V gene has CDR1 MNHEY and CDR2 SVGAGI. The V gene lost 0 bases and the J gene lost 7 bases, with 7 bases spanning the gap.

This clone showed up just once. This chain's CDR3 is CASSASYRGGPGNTIYF. CDR3 bases: TGTGCCAGCAGCGCGTCGTATAGGGGAGGGCCTGGAAACACCATATATTTT. The chain combines TRBV9 with TRBJ1-3; D is perhaps TRBD1 (5 bases). CDR1 is SGDLS, CDR2 YYNGEE, per germline. The V end lost 3 bases, the J end lost 2 bases, and 18 bases lay between the germline ends. The CDR3 is made up of 17 amino acids.

V and J are TRBV10-1 and TRBJ2-1; perhaps TRBD1 as D (7 bases). Per germline, CDR1 WNHNN and CDR2 SYGVQD (reference sequence). This CDR3 is built from 15 residues. With 0 bases removed from V and 7 bases from J, the gap between germline ends came to 13 bases. CDR3 sequence reads: CASSESTRGRNEQFF. CDR3 nucleotide sequence: TGCGCCAGCAGTGAGTCGACTAGGGGGCGGAATGAGCAGTTCTTC.

This chain joins TRBV5-1 and TRBJ2-5; 7 nucleotides match TRBD2. The germline gives CDR1 SGHRS, CDR2 YFSETQ. The CDR3 is 15 amino acids. Losses at the gene ends were 3 bases for V and 2 bases for J; bases not matched to a gene: 7. CDR3 in amino acids: CASSWNWGGQETQYF. The CDR3, as DNA: TGCGCCAGCAGCTGGAATTGGGGGGGACAAGAGACCCAGTACTTC.

V is TRBV5-1 and J is TRBJ2-2, with 8 bases lining up with TRBD1. Germline lookup yields CDR1 SGHRS and CDR2 YFSETQ. The CDR3 is 14 residues long. With V trimmed by 7 bases and J by 4 bases, 6 bases remained unmatched. CDR3 amino acids: CASSGTGITGELFF. CDR3 bases: TGCGCCAGCTCCGGGACAGGTATCACCGGGGAGCTGTTTTTT. Supplemented by reference TRBV5-1 and TRBJ2-2, the full variable domain reads KAGVTQTPRYLIKTRGQQVTLSCSPISGHRSVSWYQQTPGQGLQFLFEYFSETQRNKGNFPGRFSGRQFSNSRSEMNVSTLELGDSALYLCASSGTGITGELFFGEGSRLTVL.

This chain connects TRBV29-1 to TRBJ1-1; no firm D call. V was cut by 1 base and J by 5 bases, with 11 bases left in between. The CDR3 consists of 13 residues. Germline CDR1 and CDR2: SQVTM and ANQGSEA. This chain's CDR3 is CSVEVSTGTEAFF. The CDR3, as DNA: TGCAGCGTTGAAGTAAGCACGGGGACTGAAGCTTTCTTT.

This rearrangement joins TRBV6-5 to TRBJ1-2, with TRBD1 matching 8 bases. The CDR3 loop spans 14 amino acids. V shed 6 bases, J shed 5 bases, and the junction held 8 bases outside the gene matches. CDR1 MNHEY and CDR2 SVGAGI come from the germline V gene. This chain's CDR3 is CASRRTGWNYGYTF. The CDR3, as DNA: TGTGCCAGCAGGAGGACAGGGTGGAATTATGGCTACACCTTC.

In its sample, this clone was seen a few times. The chain has TRBV25-1 and TRBJ1-5; 8 bases align to TRBD1. Germline V gene data show CDR1 as MGHDK and CDR2 as SYGVNS. The CDR3 loop spans 15 amino acids. After removal of 6 bases from V and 7 bases from J, the junction contained 11 bases not matched to a gene. CDR3 nucleotides: TGTGCCAGCAGAATAAGAAGGACAGGGAACCAGCCCCAGCATTTT. Its translation is CASRIRRTGNQPQHF. Drawing the rest from reference TRBV25-1 and TRBJ1-5, the complete variable domain is EADIYQTPRYLVIGTGKKITLECSQTMGHDKMYWYQQDPGMELHLIHYSYGVNSTEKGDLSSESTVSRIRTEHFPLTLESARPSHTSQYLCASRIRRTGNQPQHFGDGTRLSIL.

The CDR3 region has the DNA TGTGCCAGCAGCTTACGACTAGCGGGAGTGGAGCAGTTCTTC. This codes for CASSLRLAGVEQFF. The gene calls are TRBV7-2 and TRBJ2-1; 12 bases fit TRBD2. Germline V gene data show CDR1 as SGHTA and CDR2 as FQGNSA. V lost 2 bases and J lost 10; bases outside the gene matches: 3. This CDR3 is built from 14 residues.

This rearrangement joins TRBV15 to TRBJ2-7; the D gene is possibly TRBD1 (5 bases). V was clipped by 5 bases and J by 0 bases, with 14 bases between them. This CDR3 comprises 15 residues. CDR1 is LNHNV, CDR2 YYDKDF, per germline (reference sequence). CDR3 sequence: CATSVDRISSYEQYF. In nucleotides, the CDR3 is TGTGCCACCAGCGTAGACAGAATTAGCTCCTACGAGCAGTACTTC.

V usage is TRBV2 and J usage is TRBJ1-6; D is unclear. The CDR3 has 16 amino acids. V was shortened by 5 bases and J by 0 bases, with 11 bases between the two germline ends. Germline V gives CDR1 SNHLY, CDR2 FYNNEI. CDR3 protein: CASSSSGSSYNSPLHF. DNA for the CDR3: TGTGCCAGCAGTTCCTCGGGTAGCTCCTATAATTCACCCCTCCACTTT.